The source of this TCR beta chain is a study of cytomegalovirus exposure and HLA in healthy donors. Researchers ran the PCR with 60 Vbeta and 13 Jbeta primers. The data were produced by immunoSEQ multiplex PCR, yet TCRdb's version contains in-frame clones alone and is incomplete. The sample has around 150,000 clones, approximately 80% seen once. Study observations and caveats: Reports described diagnosis of cytomegalovirus status by the classifier as highly specific and sensitive. In a later analysis, TCR beta V- and J-gene trimming showed a link to a missense DCLRE1C variant.

The CDR3 spans 14 residues. Germline V CDR1 and CDR2: KGHSH, LQKENI. V was clipped by 4 bases and J by 1 base, with 10 bases between them. These donors, healthy bone marrow donors, were studied. A remark on this clone: Its specificity is unknown. Other DNA sequences from this sample encode an identical CDR3 as well.

The chain employs TRBV18 and TRBJ1-1; possibly TRBD1 for D (6 bases). This TCR came from a man aged 18 to 29 in good health and CMV-seronegative. Material for sequencing was PBMCs. The CDR3 coding sequence is TGTGCCAGCTCACTGGGACAAACGAACACTGAAGCTTTCTTT. Translated, it gives CASSLGQTNTEAFF.